A single sample gave rise to the 15 T cell receptor beta chains below, sequenced in a study of CD8 T cells in ankylosing spondylitis. In TCRdb, the 5' RACE reads were re-called with MiXCR into one record per CDR3 protein. The table has under 250,000 distinct CDR3 sequences, over 9.5% seen once; the top ten hold 2.6%. The sample taken for sequencing was blood, either unsorted or a sorted T cell fraction (not recorded which). These receptors all come from a male donor with ankylosing spondylitis or in good health (not recorded which).

This clonotype was seen at least ten times. This chain connects TRBV10-3 to TRBJ2-3, with D uncertain. Per the germline V gene, CDR1 is ENHRY and CDR2 is SYGVKD. The CDR3 runs 14 residues. V lost 2 bases to trimming and J lost 2 bases, with 8 bases between them. The CDR3 DNA reads TGTGCCATCAGTGAGGCCCGCAACACAGATACGCAGTATTTT. It encodes CAISEARNTDTQYF.

This clonotype was counted between two and nine times. The genes are TRBV10-2 and TRBJ2-7; TRBD1 agrees at 9 bases. Losses at the gene ends were 6 bases for V and 2 bases for J; bases not matched to a gene: 11. Germline assignment: CDR1 WSHSY and CDR2 SAAADI. CDR3 length: 16 residues. CDR3 nucleotides: TGCGCCAGCAGCCCGAATCCTGGACAGGGGCCCTACGAGCAGTACTTC. Translating it yields CASSPNPGQGPYEQYF.

This clonotype appeared many times. The genes are TRBV30 and TRBJ2-7, with 8 bases matching TRBD1. Unmatched junction bases numbered 3, after V lost 0 bases and J lost 2 bases. The CDR3 contains 14 residues. The germline V gene has CDR1 GTSNPN and CDR2 SVGIG (reference sequence). The CDR3 coding sequence is TGTGCCTGGAGTGTAGGCAGGGGGCCCTACGAGCAGTACTTC. Encoded protein: CAWSVGRGPYEQYF.

This clonotype was counted at least ten times. The chain has TRBV5-1 and TRBJ2-3, with 8 positions matching TRBD1. Trimming at V came to 2 bases and at J to 2 bases, leaving 4 bases not matched to a gene. The CDR3 sequence is 15 residues long. Germline-derived CDR1 and CDR2 are SGHRS and YFSETQ. CDR3 region: CASSFRGLLTDTQYF. CDR3 sequence (DNA): TGCGCCAGCAGCTTCAGGGGGCTCCTCACAGATACGCAGTATTTT.

This clonotype was counted ten times or more. The chain links TRBV5-1 to TRBJ2-7, with 8 bases aligning to TRBD1. Germline V gene sequence: CDR1 SGHRS, CDR2 YFSETQ. V dropped 3 bases and J dropped 4; count of bases not matched to a gene: 3. The CDR3 has 13 residues. The CDR3 sequence: CASSSRQGYEQYF. For the CDR3, the DNA is TGCGCCAGCAGCTCCCGACAGGGGTACGAGCAGTACTTC. Full variable domain (missing parts from reference TRBV5-1 and TRBJ2-7): KAGVTQTPRYLIKTRGQQVTLSCSPISGHRSVSWYQQTPGQGLQFLFEYFSETQRNKGNFPGRFSGRQFSNSRSEMNVSTLELGDSALYLCASSSRQGYEQYFGPGTRLTVT.

This clonotype has at least ten counts. CDR3 bases: TGTGCCAGCAGTTCATCCGGGACTAGCTTCAAAGAGACCCAGTACTTC. Residues: CASSSSGTSFKETQYF. The rearrangement links TRBV6-5 to TRBJ2-5; 9 bases line up with TRBD2. The length of the CDR3 is 16 residues. Germline V lookup: CDR1 MNHEY, CDR2 SVGAGI. The V and J ends lost 4 bases and 3 bases, in that order; junction bases with no gene match: 9.

This clonotype was found many times. The genes are TRBV5-1 and TRBJ2-2; D is undetermined. Germline values: CDR1 SGHRS, CDR2 YFSETQ. Trimming removed 0 bases at V and 3 bases at J, with 6 bases between. The CDR3 runs 14 residues. The CDR3 DNA reads as TGCGCCAGCAGCTTGGATGGGGACACCGGGGAGCTGTTTTTT. This encodes CASSLDGDTGELFF.

This clonotype was found many times. V gene TRBV5-6 combines with J gene TRBJ2-5; unclear D gene. The germline V gene has CDR1 SGHDT and CDR2 YYEEEE. V was shortened by 7 bases and J by 1 base, with 11 bases between the two germline ends. The CDR3 runs to 13 residues. Here the CDR3 DNA reads TGTGCCAGCGGTCGGGCAGCCCAAGAGACCCAGTACTTC. Encoded protein: CASGRAAQETQYF.

The table lists this clonotype with many counts. The J gene is TRBJ1-4, the V gene TRBV14, with 7 bases aligning to TRBD1. The V gene end was trimmed by 0 bases and the J gene end by 6 bases; junction bases not matched to a gene: 7. CDR3 size: 16 residues. Germline V gene sequence: CDR1 SGHDN, CDR2 FVKESK. In DNA, the CDR3 is TGTGCCAGCAGCCAAGATCGTACAGGGGACTATGAAAAACTGTTTTTT. Residues: CASSQDRTGDYEKLFF.

This clonotype was counted at least ten times. The chain joins TRBV12-3 or TRBV12-4 to TRBJ1-4; D remains ambiguous. Trimming shortened V by 1 base and J by 7 bases, and 4 bases separated the two germline ends. This CDR3 spans 12 amino acids. In DNA, the CDR3 is TGTGCCAGCAGTTTAGGGGCTGAAAAACTGTTTTTT. Its protein is CASSLGAEKLFF.

This clonotype was recorded a few times. The rearrangement uses TRBV5-8 and TRBJ2-3; the D is unclear. The germline V and J ends were trimmed by 4 bases and 2 bases, with 14 bases remaining between them. The germline CDR1 and CDR2 sequences are SGHTS and YDEGEE. There are 15 residues in the CDR3. The CDR3, as DNA: TGTGCCAGCAGCGAGGAGCAGACCTCCACAGATACGCAGTATTTT. Encoded protein: CASSEEQTSTDTQYF.

This clonotype was counted a few times. The J gene is TRBJ1-6, the V gene TRBV5-1, with 8 bases matching TRBD1. CDR1 is SGHRS and CDR2 is YFSETQ in the germline V gene. There are 15 residues in the CDR3. The junction had 6 bases not matched to a gene; V was cut back by 2 bases and J by 8 bases. CDR3 region: CASSLPGQGYSPLHF. In DNA form, the CDR3 reads TGCGCCAGCAGCTTACCCGGACAGGGTTATTCACCCCTCCACTTT.

This clonotype was detected ten times or more. The J gene is TRBJ2-5, the V gene TRBV20-1; D ambiguous. Germline lookup yields CDR1 DFQATT and CDR2 SNEGSKA (reference sequence). The V end was cut by 1 base, the J end by 2 bases, with 8 bases between. CDR3 length equals 13 residues. The chain's CDR3 is CSARVGTQETQYF. CDR3 in DNA: TGCAGTGCTAGAGTGGGCACACAAGAGACCCAGTACTTC.

There are many counts of this clonotype. The chain combines TRBV6-1 with TRBJ2-1; 8 nucleotides align to TRBD2. Germline V gives CDR1 MNHNS, CDR2 SASEGT. This CDR3 spans 17 amino acids. V shed 0 bases and J 0 bases; nucleotides not matched to a gene: 4. DNA of the CDR3: TGTGCCAGCAGTGAAGCGGGTCGGGGGGGCTCCTACAATGAGCAGTTCTTC. This translates into CASSEAGRGGSYNEQFF.

The rearrangement joins TRBV20-1 to TRBJ2-7; D is undetermined. The germline V gene encodes CDR1 DFQATT and CDR2 SNEGSKA (reference sequence). The CDR3 runs 14 residues. Deletions cut 0 bases from V and 2 bases from J, with 11 bases between. The CDR3 region is CSARDRPRTYEQYF. CDR3 in DNA: TGCAGTGCTAGAGATCGCCCACGCACCTACGAGCAGTACTTC.